This T cell receptor (beta chain) derives from a study of cytomegalovirus exposure and HLA in healthy donors. Use of 60 Vbeta and 13 Jbeta primers characterized the PCR. Libraries were prepared by immunoSEQ multiplex PCR; TCRdb keeps only in-frame clonotypes and omits some of them. The sample includes 120,000 or so clones, about 73% of them seen just once. V shed 3 bases, J shed 1 base, and the junction held 9 bases outside the gene matches. Germline lookup yields CDR1 MGHRA and CDR2 YSYEKL. CDR3 size: 16 residues. The TCR comes from a woman between 40 and 55 years old in good health and CMV-seropositive. This rearrangement joins TRBV4-1 to TRBJ2-7; TRBD2 matches at 7 bases. Sequences were obtained from PBMCs. The CDR3 nucleotides are TGCGCCAGCAGCCAGCCTAGCGGTGATAGGTCCTACGAGCAGTACTTC. It specifies CASSQPSGDRSYEQYF.